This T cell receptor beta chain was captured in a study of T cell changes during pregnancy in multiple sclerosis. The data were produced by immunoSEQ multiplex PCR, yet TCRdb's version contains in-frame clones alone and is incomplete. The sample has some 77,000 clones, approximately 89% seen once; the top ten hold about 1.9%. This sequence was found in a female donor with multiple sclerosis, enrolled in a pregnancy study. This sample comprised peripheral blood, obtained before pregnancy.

DNA for the CDR3: TGTGCCAGCAGCTCCTTGACAGGAACGAGAAACTATGGCTACACCTTC. Translated, it gives CASSSLTGTRNYGYTF. The J gene is TRBJ1-2, the V gene TRBV5-6, with D maybe TRBD1 (6 bases). V dropped 3 bases and J dropped 2 bases, with 17 bases sitting between them. There are 16 residues in the CDR3. Germline lookup yields CDR1 SGHDT and CDR2 YYEEEE. Together with reference TRBV5-6 and TRBJ1-2, the CDR3 gives the full variable domain: DAGVTQSPTHLIKTRGQQVTLRCSPKSGHDTVSWYQQALGQGPQFIFQYYEEEERQRGNFPDRFSGHQFPNYSSELNVNALLLGDSALYLCASSSLTGTRNYGYTFGSGTRLTVV.